This record looks at one T cell receptor beta chain sequence and its context. This record belongs to a study of blood T cell repertoires in COVID-19. Overall study context: The United States, Italy and Spain provided the acute and convalescent COVID-19 samples.

The Seattle site enrolled patients during active infection and followed them longitudinally. TCRdb's copy holds only in-frame clones and misses some; the assay was immunoSEQ multiplex PCR. The sample gives approximately 270,000 clones, about nine tenths of which show up once; around 6.6% is in the top ten. Germline V gene sequence: CDR1 KGHSH, CDR2 LQKENI. This CDR3 is built from 14 residues. V was clipped by 6 bases and J by 5 bases; unmatched bases: 9. Specimen: peripheral blood. This chain joins TRBV18 and TRBJ2-5; 7 nucleotides align to TRBD2. The source of this sequence is a woman in her twenties or thirties with COVID-19, enrolled during active disease. Here the CDR3 DNA reads TGTGCCAGCTCTGGAGCGGCGGGAGAGGAGACCCAGTACTTC. Its protein is CASSGAAGEETQYF.